This entry lists 26 T cell receptor beta chains sequenced from one sample in a study of blood T cells in healthy people across ages. Primers used in a second PCR of about 6 to 11 cycles were a sample-barcoded 5' primer and a J-beta primer mix. Via MiXCR, TCRdb re-called the 5' RACE reads, giving one row per CDR3 protein. The sample yields around 700,000 distinct CDR3 sequences, about 25% seen once. This same sample was also taken into another study, of T cells of mothers and their children.

Sequenced material: blood. The source is a boy aged 10-17 years in good health.

The chain has TRBV4-3 and TRBJ2-5; maybe TRBD2 (6 bases). In germline, CDR1 is LGHNA, CDR2 YSLEER. Trimming removed 0 bases at V and 2 bases at J, with 19 bases between. This CDR3 has 18 residues. The CDR3 loop is CASSQDRIRDSSQETQYF. CDR3 DNA sequence: TGCGCCAGCAGCCAAGATCGGATTCGGGACTCCTCACAAGAGACCCAGTACTTC.

This clonotype was picked up a small number of times. The genes are TRBV29-1 and TRBJ2-5, with D possibly called TRBD1 or TRBD2 (5 bases each). The germline gives CDR1 SQVTM, CDR2 ANQGSEA. CDR3 size: 13 residues. V dropped 6 bases and J dropped 1 base, with 12 bases sitting between them. The CDR3 DNA follows: TGCAGCGTCGAGGGGCCGCCCCAAGAGACCCAGTACTTC. This translates into CSVEGPPQETQYF.

This clonotype came up a few times. The chain is built from TRBV12-3 or TRBV12-4 and TRBJ2-1; 7 bases align to TRBD2. The CDR3 sequence is 14 residues long. Unmatched junction bases numbered 7, after V lost 3 bases and J lost 8 bases. In nucleotides, the CDR3 is TGTGCCAGCAGTTTCCGGGCAGGGAGGGATGAGCAGTTCTTC. Amino acids: CASSFRAGRDEQFF.

This chain links TRBV5-1 with TRBJ1-5, with TRBD1 matching over 8 bases. Germline CDR1 reads SGHRS; CDR2 reads YFSETQ. The CDR3 length is 15 residues. After removal of 5 bases from V and 1 base from J, the junction contained 5 bases not matched to a gene. CDR3 bases: TGCGCCAGCAGACCCACAGGGGGAAGCAATCAGCCCCAGCATTTT. It specifies CASRPTGGSNQPQHF.

This clonotype has a handful of counts. This sequence joins TRBV25-1 and TRBJ2-2, with 11 bases that match TRBD2. Germline V gene data show CDR1 as MGHDK and CDR2 as SYGVNS. The CDR3 consists of 24 residues. V gave up 1 base and J gave up 2 bases; unmatched junction bases: 24. CDR3 residues: CASSELFRWWLAGGPGTNTGELFF. DNA for the CDR3: TGTGCCAGCAGTGAATTATTTCGGTGGTGGCTAGCGGGGGGACCCGGGACTAACACCGGGGAGCTGTTTTTT.

The J gene is TRBJ2-3, the V gene TRBV10-2; 9 nucleotides match TRBD2. Germline CDR1 WSHSY, CDR2 SAAADI. CDR3 length equals 14 residues. J lost 2 bases, V lost 6 bases, and 3 bases had no gene match. CDR3 sequence: CASRSSGTTDTQYF. CDR3 nucleotides: TGCGCCAGCAGGTCTAGCGGGACCACAGATACGCAGTATTTT.

The rearrangement uses TRBV13 and TRBJ2-5; D not resolved. The better agreement between TRBJ2-7 and the DNA end casts doubt on the J call. This CDR3 comprises 13 residues. The germline V gene encodes CDR1 PRHDT and CDR2 FYEKMQ (reference sequence). The CDR3 here is CASTIWATSEQYF. In DNA form, the CDR3 reads TGTGCCAGCACCATATGGGCTACCTCCGAGCAGTACTTC.

The rearrangement links TRBV29-1 to TRBJ2-5, with 7 bases that match TRBD1. TRBJ2-1 explains the end of the DNA better; the J call may be wrong. Germline-derived CDR1 and CDR2 are SQVTM and ANQGSEA. The CDR3 has 14 amino acids. For the CDR3, the DNA is TGCAGCGCGGAGACAGGGTTCGTTTTCGATGAGCAGTTCTTC. It specifies CSAETGFVFDEQFF.

Here the CDR3 reads CASRRTWTKGSTDTQYF. The CDR3 DNA is TGTGCCAGCAGACGGACCTGGACGAAGGGAAGCACAGATACGCAGTATTTT. This rearrangement joins TRBV6-1 to TRBJ2-3; no firm D call. The CDR3 is 17 residues long. Trimming took off 6 bases at V and 0 bases at J, with 19 bases between the two ends. Germline V CDR1 and CDR2: MNHNS, SASEGT.

This clonotype was observed a few times. This chain connects TRBV12-3 or TRBV12-4 to TRBJ1-5, with D perhaps TRBD1 (5 bases). This CDR3 is 14 amino acids long. V was clipped by 5 bases and J by 6 bases, with 14 bases between them. CDR3 protein: CASSRQGSGQPQHF. The CDR3 bases are TGTGCCAGCAGTCGTCAGGGAAGTGGTCAGCCCCAGCATTTT.

This clonotype was counted between two and nine times. The V call is TRBV28, the J call TRBJ2-7, with TRBD1 identical over 7 bases. Germline trimming cut 3 bases from V and 7 bases from J; bases unmatched to any gene: 15. Germline lookup yields CDR1 MDHEN and CDR2 SYDVKM. The CDR3 is 16 amino acids. CDR3: CASSFKLGQGDREQYF. In nucleotides, the CDR3 is TGTGCCAGCAGTTTCAAGTTAGGGCAGGGGGATCGGGAGCAGTACTTC.

The rearrangement uses TRBV7-9 and TRBJ2-5; either TRBD1 or TRBD2 may supply D (6 bases each). The V end was cut by 5 bases, the J end by 3 bases, with 13 bases between. This CDR3 region has 14 residues. The germline V gene encodes CDR1 SEHNR and CDR2 FQNEAQ (reference sequence). As DNA, the CDR3 is TGTGCCAGCAGCGCCGAGGAGGGGGAAGAGACCCAGTACTTC. It codes for CASSAEEGEETQYF.

This clonotype came up a few times. This chain connects TRBV12-3 or TRBV12-4 to TRBJ1-5; a possible D gene is TRBD1 (5 bases). The V end was cut by 3 bases, the J end by 0 bases, with 12 bases between. The CDR3 covers 16 residues. This CDR3 reads CASSFGRTYSNQPQHF. In DNA, the CDR3 is TGTGCCAGCAGTTTCGGAAGGACATATAGCAATCAGCCCCAGCATTTT.

The V gene is TRBV9, the J gene TRBJ1-2, with TRBD1 matching over 7 bases. Germline V CDR1 and CDR2: SGDLS, YYNGEE. The CDR3 totals 15 residues. V was pared by 3 bases and J by 5 bases, with 10 bases of the junction left unmatched. In DNA form, the CDR3 reads TGTGCCAGCAGCGCGAGACAGGGCGCGATTTATGGCTACACCTTC. Translating it yields CASSARQGAIYGYTF.

This clonotype was seen a handful of times. This chain's CDR3 is CASTALGRASINEQFF. In DNA, the CDR3 is TGTGCCAGCACCGCCTTGGGGCGGGCGTCCATTAATGAGCAGTTCTTC. The gene calls are TRBV5-6 and TRBJ2-1; the D call may be TRBD1 or TRBD2 (5 bases each). CDR1 SGHDT and CDR2 YYEEEE come from the germline V gene. V was pared by 6 bases and J by 7 bases, with 23 bases between. There are 16 residues in the CDR3.

The chain is built from TRBV24-1 and TRBJ2-3; D ambiguous. The CDR3 is made up of 13 amino acids. Trimming removed 2 bases at V and 3 bases at J, with 5 bases between. Germline loops: CDR1 KGHDR, CDR2 SFDVKD. CDR3 in DNA: TGTGCCACCAGTGATTCCCGGACAGATACGCAGTATTTT. Protein product: CATSDSRTDTQYF.

In its sample, this clonotype was seen a few times. J is TRBJ2-1 and V is TRBV5-5; no reliable D call. This CDR3 is built from 15 residues. Germline V lookup: CDR1 SGHKS, CDR2 YYEKEE (reference sequence). V shed 5 bases and J shed 0 bases, with 12 bases lying between them. CDR3 region: CASSMDGSSYNEQFF. In DNA, the CDR3 is TGTGCCAGCAGTATGGACGGCTCCTCCTACAATGAGCAGTTCTTC.

The J gene is TRBJ1-1, the V gene TRBV5-1, with unresolved D. V was clipped by 0 bases and J by 0 bases, with 9 bases between them. In germline, CDR1 is SGHRS, CDR2 YFSETQ. There are 15 residues in the CDR3. CDR3 in amino acids: CASSLAVEMNTEAFF. The CDR3, as DNA: TGCGCCAGCAGCTTGGCCGTAGAGATGAACACTGAAGCTTTCTTT.

This clonotype turned up a few times. The chain has TRBV7-3 and TRBJ2-1; 7 bases fit TRBD2. Germline V lookup: CDR1 SGHTA, CDR2 FQGTGA. V was pared by 4 bases and J by 8 bases, with 8 bases of the junction left unmatched. CDR3 length equals 14 residues. The CDR3 nucleotides read TGTGCCAGCAGCTGGGGGGGACCCCCGGATGAGCAGTTCTTC. Residues: CASSWGGPPDEQFF. The complete variable domain, with remaining parts taken from reference TRBV7-3 and TRBJ2-1, reads GAGVSQTPSNKVTEKGKYVELRCDPISGHTALYWYRQSLGQGPEFLIYFQGTGAADDSGLPNDRFFAVRPEGSVSTLKIQRTERGDSAVYLCASSWGGPPDEQFFGPGTRLTVL.

The chain employs TRBV30 and TRBJ1-2, with D maybe TRBD1 (6 bases). Germline V lookup: CDR1 GTSNPN, CDR2 SVGIG (reference sequence). Trimming removed 4 bases at V and 10 bases at J, with 16 bases between. The CDR3 is 12 residues long. CDR3 amino acids: CAWTMTGPIYTF. In nucleotides, the CDR3 is TGTGCCTGGACCATGACAGGACCCATCTACACCTTC. The full variable domain, in which reference TRBV30 and TRBJ1-2 provide the parts outside the CDR3, is SQTIHQWPATLVQPVGSPLSLECTVEGTSNPNLYWYRQAAGRGLQLLFYSVGIGQISSEVPQNLSASRPQDRQFILSSKKLLLSDSGFYLCAWTMTGPIYTFGSGTRLTVV.

J is TRBJ2-1 and V is TRBV5-1, with D possibly matching TRBD1 (7 bases). CDR1 is SGHRS, CDR2 YFSETQ, per germline. This CDR3 spans 16 amino acids. V lost 7 bases, J lost 6 bases, and 23 bases lay in between. The CDR3 is CASWTKEGAIFNEQFF. In DNA, the CDR3 is TGCGCCAGCTGGACCAAGGAGGGGGCTATTTTCAATGAGCAGTTCTTC.

The chain is built from TRBV4-3 and TRBJ2-7; TRBD2 might be the D (6 bases). Trimming left V 1 base short and J 4 bases short, with 17 bases between. Germline values: CDR1 LGHNA, CDR2 YSLEER. The CDR3 totals 16 residues. As DNA, the CDR3 is TGCGCCAGCAGCCAAGGAAGGGTGACGGGGGTATACGAGCAGTACTTC. Translated, it gives CASSQGRVTGVYEQYF.

V and J are TRBV28 and TRBJ2-5; D gene unclear. The J call is uncertain, as TRBJ2-1 better fits the DNA end. CDR1 and CDR2 from the germline V gene are MDHEN and SYDVKM. This CDR3 has 16 amino acids. Here the CDR3 DNA reads TGTGCCAGCACCGATTCTCTAGAAAGGGATTACAATGAGCAGTTCTTC. The encoded protein is CASTDSLERDYNEQFF.

This clonotype was seen a few times. This chain links TRBV5-6 with TRBJ2-7; D is unclear. Trimming removed 3 bases from V and 0 bases from J, with 7 bases in between. Germline lookup yields CDR1 SGHDT and CDR2 YYEEEE. There are 13 residues in the CDR3. For the CDR3, the DNA is TGTGCCAGCAGCTACCAGAACTCCTACGAGCAGTACTTC. It codes for CASSYQNSYEQYF.

The V gene is TRBV6-6, the J gene TRBJ1-1; tentatively, D is TRBD1 (6 bases). This CDR3 is 14 amino acids long. CDR1 and CDR2 (germline): MNHNY, SVGAGI (reference sequence). The ends were cut back, 7 bases at V and 0 bases at J, with 12 bases in the middle. The CDR3 region is CASILQGMNTEAFF. In DNA, the CDR3 is TGTGCCAGCATACTACAGGGCATGAACACTGAAGCTTTCTTT.

V and J are TRBV11-2 and TRBJ1-2, with D perhaps TRBD1 (5 bases). Germline loops: CDR1 SGHAT, CDR2 FQNNGV. V lost 4 bases to trimming and J lost 3 bases, with 15 bases between them. The CDR3 runs to 15 residues. CDR3 DNA: TGTGCCAGCAGCTCCATACGGGACGCTTACTATGGCTACACCTTC. It specifies CASSSIRDAYYGYTF.